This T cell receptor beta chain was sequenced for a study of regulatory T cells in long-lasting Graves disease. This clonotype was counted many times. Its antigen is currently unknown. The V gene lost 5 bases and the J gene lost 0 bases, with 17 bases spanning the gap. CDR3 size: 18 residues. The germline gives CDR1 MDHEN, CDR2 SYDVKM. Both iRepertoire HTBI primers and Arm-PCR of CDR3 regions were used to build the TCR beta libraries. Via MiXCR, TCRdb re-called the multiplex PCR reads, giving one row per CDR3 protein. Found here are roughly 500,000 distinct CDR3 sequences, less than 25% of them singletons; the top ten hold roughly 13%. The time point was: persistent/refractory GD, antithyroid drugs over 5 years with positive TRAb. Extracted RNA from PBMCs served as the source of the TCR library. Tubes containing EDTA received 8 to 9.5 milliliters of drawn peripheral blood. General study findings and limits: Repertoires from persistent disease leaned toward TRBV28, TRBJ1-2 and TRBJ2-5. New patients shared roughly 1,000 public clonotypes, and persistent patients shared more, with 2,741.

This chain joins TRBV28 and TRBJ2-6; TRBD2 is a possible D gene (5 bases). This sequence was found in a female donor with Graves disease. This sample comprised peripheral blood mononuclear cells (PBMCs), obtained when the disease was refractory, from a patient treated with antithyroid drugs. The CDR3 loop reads CASSPRVGLSSGANVLTF. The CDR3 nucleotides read TGTGCCAGCAGTCCCCGAGTCGGACTGTCCTCTGGGGCCAACGTCCTGACTTTC.